Following are 22 T cell receptor beta chains from one sample sequenced in a study of Ad26.COV2.S vaccination and SARS-CoV-2 variants (dated by TCRdb to about 2021). The method behind the library was the immunoSEQ multiplex PCR assay. TCRdb took this table from immuneACCESS and kept in-frame rearrangements with V and J called. Such tables lack part of the clones; where checked against another copy, unresolved V genes explain under half of the gap, and the rest is unexplained. The sample table lists 300,000 to 500,000 clones, about 85% of them with a count of one. The top ten constitute roughly 3.5% of the sample. The sample's treatment or condition label, in plain terms: approximately 18 received Ad26.COV2.S at low or high dose, single or two shots; several received placebo; per-sample allocation not given. Repertoires of vaccine and placebo recipients were sequenced from samples taken on day 63 after the first injection.

This specimen consisted of peripheral blood, obtained in a trial of Ad26.COV2.S vaccine versus placebo. Receptor source: a person aged 18-65 years who received the Ad26.COV2.S COVID-19 vaccine or a placebo.

This clone was counted a single time. This rearrangement joins TRBV18 to TRBJ2-5; D is undetermined. CDR3 size: 11 residues. V was trimmed by 5 bases and J by 2 bases, leaving 3 bases between them. Germline V lookup: CDR1 KGHSH, CDR2 LQKENI. The CDR3 loop is CASSAQETQYF. The CDR3 DNA reads TGTGCCAGCTCAGCACAAGAGACCCAGTACTTC.

The chain employs TRBV4-1 and TRBJ1-1; weak D call: TRBD1 (6 bases). The CDR3 length is 14 residues. CDR1 is MGHRA, CDR2 YSYEKL, per germline. Trimming cost V 5 bases and J 7 bases, with 17 bases left between them. The CDR3 DNA follows: TGCGCCAGCAGCGCGGCAGGCAGGGGCCTTGAAGCTTTCTTT. This codes for CASSAAGRGLEAFF.

This sequence joins TRBV6-5 and TRBJ2-3; D might be TRBD1 (6 bases). The CDR3 is made up of 15 amino acids. Germline CDR1 and CDR2: MNHEY and SVGAGI. The V end was cut by 4 bases, the J end by 5 bases, with 16 bases between. The CDR3 region is CASSSTTRGRDTQYF. The CDR3 nucleotides are TGTGCCAGCAGTTCCACTACCAGGGGTAGAGATACGCAGTATTTT.

The V gene is TRBV19, the J gene TRBJ1-6; D possibly corresponds to TRBD1 (5 bases). This CDR3 has 13 amino acids. From germline, CDR1 is LNHDA and CDR2 SQIVND (reference sequence). Trimming stripped 10 bases from V and 7 bases from J, with 14 bases between. The CDR3 region has the DNA TGTGCCACCCGGGACGCGGAGAATTCACCCCTCCACTTT. This encodes CATRDAENSPLHF.

V usage is TRBV5-1 and J usage is TRBJ2-1, with unresolved D. Per the germline V gene, CDR1 is SGHRS and CDR2 is YFSETQ. CDR3 length: 14 amino acids. V gave up 0 bases and J gave up 9 bases, with 13 bases separating them. The CDR3 DNA is TGCGCCAGCAGCTTGGTTGGCATCACCGTTGAGCAGTTCTTC. Translation gives CASSLVGITVEQFF.

V and J are TRBV19 and TRBJ2-1; D is possibly TRBD1 (5 bases). CDR1 and CDR2 (germline): LNHDA, SQIVND (reference sequence). Trimming left V 3 bases short and J 5 bases short, with 8 bases between. This CDR3 comprises 13 residues. The CDR3 loop is CASSIGANNEQFF. CDR3 DNA: TGTGCCAGTAGTATTGGGGCAAACAATGAGCAGTTCTTC.

This chain uses TRBV5-4 with TRBJ2-2, with D possibly being TRBD1 or TRBD2 (5 bases each). The CDR3 spans 16 residues. V lost 0 bases to trimming and J lost 7 bases, with 16 bases between them. The germline V gene has CDR1 SGHNT and CDR2 YYREEE (reference sequence). CDR3 sequence: CASSLGQRGLVGELFF. CDR3 DNA sequence: TGTGCCAGCAGCTTGGGACAGAGGGGTTTGGTCGGGGAGCTGTTTTTT.

The V and J genes are TRBV7-9 and TRBJ2-6; either TRBD1 or TRBD2 may supply D (5 bases each). V was pared by 2 bases and J by 4 bases, with 12 bases between. Per the germline V gene, CDR1 is SEHNR and CDR2 is FQNEAQ (reference sequence). The CDR3 has 16 amino acids. The CDR3 DNA reads TGTGCCAGCAGCTTAATTTGGGGGACCGGGGCCAACGTCCTGACTTTC. This encodes CASSLIWGTGANVLTF. The whole variable domain, remainder taken from reference TRBV7-9 and TRBJ2-6, is DTGVSQNPRHKITKRGQNVTFRCDPISEHNRLYWYRQTLGQGPEFLTYFQNEAQLEKSRLLSDRFSAERPKGSFSTLEIQRTEQGDSAMYLCASSLIWGTGANVLTFGAGSRLTVL.

The chain has TRBV2 and TRBJ2-3; D gene uncertain. The CDR3 consists of 13 residues. Germline V CDR1 and CDR2: SNHLY, FYNNEI. The ends were cut back, 6 bases at V and 6 bases at J, with 13 bases in the middle. The CDR3 reads CASRPGPNDTQYF. The CDR3 DNA reads as TGTGCCAGCAGACCCGGGCCCAACGATACGCAGTATTTT.

V and J are TRBV11-2 and TRBJ1-3, with D unclear. Per germline, CDR1 SGHAT and CDR2 FQNNGV. The CDR3 consists of 12 residues. With 3 bases removed from V and 7 bases from J, the gap between germline ends came to 7 bases. The CDR3 sequence is CASSFYGNTIYF. CDR3 nucleotides: TGTGCCAGCAGCTTTTATGGGAACACCATATATTTT.

This rearrangement joins TRBV19 to TRBJ1-4; the D gene is possibly TRBD1 (6 bases). There are 17 residues in the CDR3. Between the trimmed V and J ends, which lost 4 bases and 0 bases, there was a span of 15 bases. The germline V gene encodes CDR1 LNHDA and CDR2 SQIVND (reference sequence). The CDR3 protein is CASSRGGGSATNEKLFF. CDR3 bases: TGTGCCAGTAGTAGGGGGGGCGGCTCGGCAACTAATGAAAAACTGTTTTTT.

The chain combines TRBV6-5 with TRBJ2-7; TRBD1 matches 7 bases. This CDR3 contains 15 residues. V lost 0 bases and J lost 0; bases outside the gene matches: 2. Germline V lookup: CDR1 MNHEY, CDR2 SVGAGI. The CDR3 here is CASSYSWDSSYEQYF. The CDR3 region has the DNA TGTGCCAGCAGTTACTCCTGGGACAGCTCCTACGAGCAGTACTTC.

This CDR3 reads CASSHNLLQRYGYTF. The CDR3 nucleotides read TGTGCCAGCAGCCATAACCTCCTTCAAAGGTATGGCTACACCTTC. This rearrangement joins TRBV3-1 (or the pseudogene TRBV3-2) to TRBJ1-2, with unresolved D. The CDR3 totals 15 residues. The ends were cut back, 3 bases at V and 5 bases at J, with 16 bases in the middle. CDR1 and CDR2 (germline): LGHDT, YNNKEL (reference sequence).

This chain links TRBV12-3 or TRBV12-4 with TRBJ1-1, with D tentatively TRBD1 (6 bases). V dropped 5 bases and J dropped 11 bases, with 18 bases sitting between them. There are 13 residues in the CDR3. CDR3 protein: CASSVGAGVGAFF. As DNA, the CDR3 is TGTGCCAGCAGTGTAGGGGCAGGGGTCGGGGCTTTCTTT.

The CDR3 loop reads CASTFQSQSLGEQFF. For the CDR3, the DNA is TGTGCCAGCACCTTTCAAAGTCAGAGTCTCGGTGAGCAGTTCTTC. This chain joins TRBV28 and TRBJ2-1, with unresolved D. The germline V and J ends were trimmed by 7 bases and 9 bases, with 22 bases remaining between them. The CDR3 loop spans 15 amino acids. Germline assignment: CDR1 MDHEN and CDR2 SYDVKM.

V gene TRBV2 combines with J gene TRBJ2-5, with TRBD1 matching over 7 bases. In germline, CDR1 is SNHLY, CDR2 FYNNEI. V was clipped by 6 bases and J by 5 bases; unmatched bases: 9. This CDR3 has 14 residues. The CDR3 DNA reads TGTGCCAGCAGGGCTCCGGGACAGCTGGAGACCCAGTACTTC. Amino acids: CASRAPGQLETQYF.

CDR3 protein: CASSLGNQPQHF. The CDR3 bases are TGTGCCAGCAGTTTAGGGAATCAGCCCCAGCATTTT. The chain has TRBV2 and TRBJ1-5; no definite D call. The germline V gene encodes CDR1 SNHLY and CDR2 FYNNEI. The CDR3 consists of 12 residues. V gave up 5 bases and J gave up 4 bases, with 6 bases separating them.

V gene TRBV6-5 combines with J gene TRBJ1-5; D may be TRBD1 (6 bases). With 5 bases removed from V and 0 bases from J, the gap between germline ends came to 8 bases. The CDR3 covers 14 residues. Looked up from germline, CDR1 is MNHEY and CDR2 is SVGAGI. CDR3 sequence (DNA): TGTGCCAGCAGTACGGACAGTAGCAATCAGCCCCAGCATTTT. Residues: CASSTDSSNQPQHF.

The rearrangement uses TRBV12-3 or TRBV12-4 and TRBJ1-3; D call uncertain. Trimming removed 10 bases at V and 5 bases at J, with 6 bases between. The CDR3 is made up of 10 amino acids. In DNA form, the CDR3 reads TGTGCCACAGCGCGAAACACCATATATTTT. Its protein product is CATARNTIYF.

This chain uses TRBV5-6 with TRBJ2-2; D is possibly TRBD2 (5 bases). The germline V and J ends were trimmed by 4 bases and 1 base, with 14 bases remaining between them. Germline CDR1 reads SGHDT; CDR2 reads YYEEEE. This CDR3 is 16 amino acids long. For the CDR3, the DNA is TGTGCCAGCAGCCGTGGACTCCCACTGAACACCGGGGAGCTGTTTTTT. Translated, it gives CASSRGLPLNTGELFF.

This chain joins TRBV7-4 and TRBJ2-3; 7 bases map to TRBD2. The V gene's germline CDR1 is SGHVT and CDR2 SQSDAQ. This CDR3 has 15 residues. With 2 bases clipped from V and 3 bases from J, the junction kept 5 bases outside the gene matches. CDR3 residues: CASSLSGESTDTQYF. DNA of the CDR3: TGTGCCAGCAGCTTAAGCGGGGAATCGACAGATACGCAGTATTTT.

This clone was seen only once. The chain uses TRBV18 and TRBJ1-2; 8 bases are shared with TRBD1. Germline V CDR1 and CDR2: KGHSH, LQKENI. V lost 0 bases and J lost 4; bases outside the gene matches: 10. The CDR3 covers 17 residues. Written as DNA, the CDR3 is TGTGCCAGCTCACCACCGGGGTCATACAGGGGGACCTATGGCTACACCTTC. Translating gives CASSPPGSYRGTYGYTF.